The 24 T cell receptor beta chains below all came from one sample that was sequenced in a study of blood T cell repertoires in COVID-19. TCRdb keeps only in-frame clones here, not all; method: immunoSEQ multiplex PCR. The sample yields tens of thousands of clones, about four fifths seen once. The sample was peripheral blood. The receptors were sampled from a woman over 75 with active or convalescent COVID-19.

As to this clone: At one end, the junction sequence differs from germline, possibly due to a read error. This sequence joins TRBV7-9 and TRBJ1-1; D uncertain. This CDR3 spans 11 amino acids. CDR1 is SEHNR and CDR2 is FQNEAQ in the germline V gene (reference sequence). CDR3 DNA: TGTGCCAGCAGGGAGGGAACATTATCGGGCTTT. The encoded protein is CASREGTLSGF.

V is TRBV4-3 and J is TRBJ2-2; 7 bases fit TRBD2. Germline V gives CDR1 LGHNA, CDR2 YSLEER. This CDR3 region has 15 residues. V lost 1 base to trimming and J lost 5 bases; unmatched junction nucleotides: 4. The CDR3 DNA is TGCGCCAGCAGCCAAGGAAGGCGGGGGACCGGGGAGCTGTTTTTT. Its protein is CASSQGRRGTGELFF.

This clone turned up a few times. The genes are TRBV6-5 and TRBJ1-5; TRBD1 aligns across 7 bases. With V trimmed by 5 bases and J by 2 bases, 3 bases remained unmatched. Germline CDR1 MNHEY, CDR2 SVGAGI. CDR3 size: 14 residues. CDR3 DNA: TGTGCCAGCAGTAGTGGGACAGGCAATCAGCCCCAGCATTTT. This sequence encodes CASSSGTGNQPQHF.

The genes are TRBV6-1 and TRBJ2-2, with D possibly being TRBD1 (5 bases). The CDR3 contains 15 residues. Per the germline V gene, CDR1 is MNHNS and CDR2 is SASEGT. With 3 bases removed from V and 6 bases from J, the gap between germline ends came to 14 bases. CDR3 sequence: CASSDRGRTPGELFF. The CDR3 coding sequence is TGTGCCAGCAGTGATAGGGGCCGAACCCCCGGGGAGCTGTTTTTT.

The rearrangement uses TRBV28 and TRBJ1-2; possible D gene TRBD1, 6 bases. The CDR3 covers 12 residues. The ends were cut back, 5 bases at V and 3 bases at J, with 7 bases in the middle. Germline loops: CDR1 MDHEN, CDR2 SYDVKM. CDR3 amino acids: CASSTGYYGYTF. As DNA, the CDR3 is TGTGCCAGCAGTACAGGGTACTATGGCTACACCTTC.

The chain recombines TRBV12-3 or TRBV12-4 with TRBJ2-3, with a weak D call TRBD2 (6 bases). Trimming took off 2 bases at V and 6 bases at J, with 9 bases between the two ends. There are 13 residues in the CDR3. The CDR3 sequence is CASSLTGADTQYF. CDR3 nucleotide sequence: TGTGCCAGCAGTTTAACGGGAGCGGATACGCAGTATTTT.

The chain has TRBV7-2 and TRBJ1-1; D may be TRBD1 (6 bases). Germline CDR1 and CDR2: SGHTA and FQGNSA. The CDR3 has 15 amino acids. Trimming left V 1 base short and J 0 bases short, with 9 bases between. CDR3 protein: CASSLGDNMNTEAFF. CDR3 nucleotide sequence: TGTGCCAGCAGCTTAGGGGACAACATGAACACTGAAGCTTTCTTT.

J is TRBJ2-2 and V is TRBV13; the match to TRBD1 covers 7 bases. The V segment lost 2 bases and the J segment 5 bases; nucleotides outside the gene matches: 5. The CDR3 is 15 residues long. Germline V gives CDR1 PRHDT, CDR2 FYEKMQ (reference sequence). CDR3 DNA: TGTGCCAGCAGCTTACCGGGACAGCAGACCGGGGAGCTGTTTTTT. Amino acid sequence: CASSLPGQQTGELFF. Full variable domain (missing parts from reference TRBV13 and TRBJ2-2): AAGVIQSPRHLIKEKRETATLKCYPIPRHDTVYWYQQGPGQDPQFLISFYEKMQSDKGSIPDRFSAQQFSDYHSELNMSSLELGDSALYFCASSLPGQQTGELFFGEGSRLTVL.

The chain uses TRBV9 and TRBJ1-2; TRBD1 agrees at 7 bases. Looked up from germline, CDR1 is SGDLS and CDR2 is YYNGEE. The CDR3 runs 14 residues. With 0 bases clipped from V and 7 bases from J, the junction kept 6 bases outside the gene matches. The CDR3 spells CASSVGGGAAGYTF. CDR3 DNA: TGTGCCAGCAGCGTAGGAGGGGGCGCGGCTGGCTACACCTTC.

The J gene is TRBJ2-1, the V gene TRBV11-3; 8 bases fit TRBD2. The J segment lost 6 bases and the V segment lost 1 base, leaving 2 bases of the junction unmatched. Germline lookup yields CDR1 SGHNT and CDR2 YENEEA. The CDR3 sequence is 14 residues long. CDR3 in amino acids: CASSLGGGLNEQFF. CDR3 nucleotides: TGTGCCAGCAGCTTAGGCGGGGGGCTCAATGAGCAGTTCTTC.

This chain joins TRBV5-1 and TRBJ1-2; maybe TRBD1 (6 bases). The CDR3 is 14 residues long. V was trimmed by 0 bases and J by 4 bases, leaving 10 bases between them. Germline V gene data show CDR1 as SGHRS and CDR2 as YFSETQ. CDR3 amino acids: CASSLEGQPYGYTF. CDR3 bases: TGCGCCAGCAGCTTGGAAGGACAGCCCTATGGCTACACCTTC.

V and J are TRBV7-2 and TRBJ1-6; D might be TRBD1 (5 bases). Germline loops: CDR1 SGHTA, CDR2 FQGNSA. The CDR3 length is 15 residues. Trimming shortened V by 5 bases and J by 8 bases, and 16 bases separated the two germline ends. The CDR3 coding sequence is TGTGCCAGCAGCCAGCAGGGATCAGGAGATTCACCCCTCCACTTT. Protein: CASSQQGSGDSPLHF.

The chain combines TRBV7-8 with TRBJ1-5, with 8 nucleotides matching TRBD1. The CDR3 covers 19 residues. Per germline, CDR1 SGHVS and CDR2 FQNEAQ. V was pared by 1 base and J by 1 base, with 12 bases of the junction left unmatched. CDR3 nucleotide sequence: TGTGCCAGCAGCTTAGTCACGGCAGGGGGCGTAAGAAGCAATCAGCCCCAGCATTTT. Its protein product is CASSLVTAGGVRSNQPQHF.

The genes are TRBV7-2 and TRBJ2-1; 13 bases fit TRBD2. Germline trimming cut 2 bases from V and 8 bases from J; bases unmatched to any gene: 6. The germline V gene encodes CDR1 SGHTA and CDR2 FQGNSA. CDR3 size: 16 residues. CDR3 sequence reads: CASSLTLAGGPDEQFF. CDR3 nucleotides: TGTGCCAGCAGCTTAACACTAGCGGGGGGGCCCGATGAGCAGTTCTTC.

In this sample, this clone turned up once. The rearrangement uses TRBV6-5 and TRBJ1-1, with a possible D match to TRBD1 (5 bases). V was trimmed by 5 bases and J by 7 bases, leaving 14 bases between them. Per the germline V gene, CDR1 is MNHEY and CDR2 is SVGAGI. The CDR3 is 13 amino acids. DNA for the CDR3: TGTGCCAGCAGTCTGGGGGGGGACGGTGAAGCTTTCTTT. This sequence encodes CASSLGGDGEAFF.

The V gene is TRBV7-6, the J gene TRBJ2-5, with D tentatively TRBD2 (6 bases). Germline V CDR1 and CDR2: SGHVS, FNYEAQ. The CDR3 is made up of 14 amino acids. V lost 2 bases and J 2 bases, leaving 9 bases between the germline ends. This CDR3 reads CASSLYGGQETQYF. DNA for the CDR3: TGTGCCAGCAGCTTATACGGGGGTCAAGAGACCCAGTACTTC. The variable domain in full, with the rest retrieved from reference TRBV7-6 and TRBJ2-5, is GAGVSQSPRYKVTKRGQDVALRCDPISGHVSLYWYRQALGQGPEFLTYFNYEAQQDKSGLPNDRFSAERPEGSISTLTIQRTEQRDSAMYRCASSLYGGQETQYFGPGTRLLVL.

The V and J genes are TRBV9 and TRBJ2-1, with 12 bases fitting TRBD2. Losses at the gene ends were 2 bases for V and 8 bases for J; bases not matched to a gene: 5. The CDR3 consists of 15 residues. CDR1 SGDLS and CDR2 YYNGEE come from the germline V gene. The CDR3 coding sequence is TGTGCCAGCAGCGTCAGTCTAGCGGGGGGGCATGAGCAGTTCTTC. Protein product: CASSVSLAGGHEQFF.

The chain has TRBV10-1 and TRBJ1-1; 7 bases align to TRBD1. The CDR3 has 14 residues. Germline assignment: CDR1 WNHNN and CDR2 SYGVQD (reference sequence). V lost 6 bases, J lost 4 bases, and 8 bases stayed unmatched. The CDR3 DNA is TGCGCCAGCAGCCAAAGACAGGGTGGCACTGAAGCTTTCTTT. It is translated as CASSQRQGGTEAFF.

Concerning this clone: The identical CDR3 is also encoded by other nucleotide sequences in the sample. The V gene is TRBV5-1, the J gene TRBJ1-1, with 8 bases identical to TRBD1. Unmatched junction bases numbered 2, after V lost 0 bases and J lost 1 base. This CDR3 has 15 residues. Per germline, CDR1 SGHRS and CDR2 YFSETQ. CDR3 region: CASSLVTGANTEAFF. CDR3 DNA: TGCGCCAGCAGCTTGGTGACAGGGGCGAACACTGAAGCTTTCTTT.

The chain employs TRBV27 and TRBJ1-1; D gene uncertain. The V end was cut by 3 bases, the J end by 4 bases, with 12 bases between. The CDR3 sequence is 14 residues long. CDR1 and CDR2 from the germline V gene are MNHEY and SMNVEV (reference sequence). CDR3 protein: CASSFRGEGTEAFF. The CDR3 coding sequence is TGTGCCAGCAGTTTCCGGGGAGAAGGCACTGAAGCTTTCTTT.

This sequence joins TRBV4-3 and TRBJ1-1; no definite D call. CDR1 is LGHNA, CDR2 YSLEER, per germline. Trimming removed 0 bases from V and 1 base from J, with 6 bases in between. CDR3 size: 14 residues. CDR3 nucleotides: TGCGCCAGCAGCCAAGATGCCGGGAACACTGAAGCTTTCTTT. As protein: CASSQDAGNTEAFF.

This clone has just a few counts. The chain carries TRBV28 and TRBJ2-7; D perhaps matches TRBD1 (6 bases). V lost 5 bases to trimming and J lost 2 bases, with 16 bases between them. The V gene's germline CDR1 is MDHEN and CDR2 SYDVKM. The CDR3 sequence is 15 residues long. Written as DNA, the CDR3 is TGTGCCAGCAGTCCACGCGGCAGGGGTACCTACGAGCAGTACTTC. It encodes CASSPRGRGTYEQYF. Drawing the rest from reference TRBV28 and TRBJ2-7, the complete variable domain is DVKVTQSSRYLVKRTGEKVFLECVQDMDHENMFWYRQDPGLGLRLIYFSYDVKMKEKGDIPEGYSVSREKKERFSLILESASTNQTSMYLCASSPRGRGTYEQYFGPGTRLTVT.

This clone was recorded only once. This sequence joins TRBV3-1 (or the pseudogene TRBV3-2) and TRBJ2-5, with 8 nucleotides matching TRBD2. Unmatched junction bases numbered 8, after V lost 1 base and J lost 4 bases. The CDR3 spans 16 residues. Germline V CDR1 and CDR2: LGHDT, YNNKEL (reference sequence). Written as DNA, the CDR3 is TGTGCCAGCAGCCAAGTTGCAGCGGGGGTTGGAGAGACCCAGTACTTC. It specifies CASSQVAAGVGETQYF.

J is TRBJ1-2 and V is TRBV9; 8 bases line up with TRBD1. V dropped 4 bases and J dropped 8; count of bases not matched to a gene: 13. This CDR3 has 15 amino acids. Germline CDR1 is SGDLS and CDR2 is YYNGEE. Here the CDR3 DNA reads TGTGCCAGCAGCCGCGATCCCGGGACAGGAAAGGGCTACACCTTC. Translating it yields CASSRDPGTGKGYTF. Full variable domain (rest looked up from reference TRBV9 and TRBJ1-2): DSGVTQTPKHLITATGQRVTLRCSPRSGDLSVYWYQQSLDQGLQFLIQYYNGEERAKGNILERFSAQQFPDLHSELNLSSLELGDSALYFCASSRDPGTGKGYTFGSGTRLTVV.